This T cell receptor beta chain is from a study of cytomegalovirus exposure and HLA in healthy donors. About the research overall: Out of about 190 million T cells, an earlier analysis found some 120 million unique TCR beta sequences in total.

Amplification used 60 Vbeta primers and 13 Jbeta primers. This table comes from immunoSEQ multiplex PCR, and its TCRdb copy is limited to in-frame clones, with some not included. The table includes roughly 180,000 clones, around four fifths detected once. Study outcomes and limitations: Later work showed greater clonal expansion in HLA-associated TCR beta chains than in equally common others. The investigators catalogued 164 TCR beta chains as cytomegalovirus-associated.

This clone was seen a few times. As yet, its antigen is unknown. The receptor comes from a woman aged 50 to 60 in good health and CMV-seropositive. Source material: PBMCs.

The CDR3 loop is CASSQDWAQGQGYTF. As DNA, the CDR3 is TGTGCCAGCAGCCAAGATTGGGCACAGGGGCAAGGCTACACCTTC. The genes are TRBV4-2 and TRBJ1-2, with 7 bases that match TRBD1. This CDR3 comprises 15 residues. The trim removed 0 bases at V and 8 bases at J, leaving 9 bases unmatched. Germline CDR1 and CDR2: LGHNA and YNFKEQ.